Shown below are 22 T cell receptor beta chains from a single sample sequenced in a study of identical twins. TCRdb called the 5' RACE reads again in MiXCR, with one record for every CDR3 protein. The data contain about 220,000 distinct CDR3 sequences, 7.5% of them seen just once; the ten biggest clones take up more than 1.5%. The same sample was also studied in work on yellow fever vaccine responses in identical twins.

The source material was memory (CD45RO+) T cells sorted from blood. These receptors were obtained from a woman between 18 and 29 years old in good health.

This clonotype was seen a handful of times. This chain joins TRBV2 and TRBJ2-7; D could derive from TRBD1 or TRBD2 (5 bases each). Deletions cut 4 bases from V and 5 bases from J, with 12 bases between. Looked up from germline, CDR1 is SNHLY and CDR2 is FYNNEI. CDR3 length equals 13 residues. The CDR3 region has the DNA TGTGCCAGCAGTGTTACCAGGGAGAACGAGCAGTACTTC. As protein: CASSVTRENEQYF.

This clonotype occurred many times. The rearrangement uses TRBV4-3 and TRBJ2-3, with a tentative D call TRBD2 (5 bases). Deletions cut 1 base from V and 0 bases from J, with 11 bases between. The germline gives CDR1 LGHNA, CDR2 YSLEER. The CDR3 covers 16 residues. CDR3 sequence: CASSQGRGSSTDTQYF. The CDR3 coding sequence is TGCGCCAGCAGCCAAGGGAGAGGGAGTAGCACAGATACGCAGTATTTT.

This clonotype was detected a few times. The J gene is TRBJ2-3, the V gene TRBV29-1; D call uncertain. The germline CDR1 and CDR2 sequences are SQVTM and ANQGSEA. With 3 bases removed from V and 6 bases from J, the gap between germline ends came to 10 bases. CDR3 length: 12 residues. CDR3 protein: CSVDVGADTQYF. The CDR3 DNA follows: TGCAGCGTTGACGTAGGCGCCGATACGCAGTATTTT.

This clonotype showed up many times. The genes are TRBV4-3 and TRBJ2-5, with D maybe TRBD2 (5 bases). Germline V lookup: CDR1 LGHNA, CDR2 YSLEER. Trimming stripped 1 base from V and 4 bases from J, with 7 bases between. The CDR3 consists of 13 residues. CDR3 in amino acids: CASSQGTGETQYF. CDR3 bases: TGCGCCAGCAGCCAAGGGACTGGAGAGACCCAGTACTTC.

This chain connects TRBV7-8 to TRBJ2-2, with a tentative D call TRBD2 (6 bases). The CDR3 is 15 amino acids. Trimming shortened V by 5 bases and J by 4 bases, and 14 bases separated the two germline ends. The germline V gene encodes CDR1 SGHVS and CDR2 FQNEAQ. CDR3 nucleotides: TGTGCCAGCAGCGACGTCCGCGGGGTCACCGGGGAGCTGTTTTTT. This sequence encodes CASSDVRGVTGELFF.

The gene calls are TRBV2 and TRBJ2-3; 11 bases fit TRBD2. The V gene end was trimmed by 6 bases and the J gene end by 4 bases; junction bases not matched to a gene: 6. The length of the CDR3 is 15 residues. Looked up from germline, CDR1 is SNHLY and CDR2 is FYNNEI. This CDR3 reads CASRLAGGPADTQYF. Here the CDR3 DNA reads TGTGCCAGCAGATTAGCGGGGGGGCCGGCAGATACGCAGTATTTT.

This clonotype has just a few counts. The chain couples TRBV7-2 to TRBJ2-3; the match to TRBD2 covers 8 bases. This CDR3 is built from 15 residues. Unmatched junction bases numbered 8, after V lost 4 bases and J lost 5 bases. Germline loops: CDR1 SGHTA, CDR2 FQGNSA. For the CDR3, the DNA is TGTGCCAGCAGCTCTCCAGCGGGAGTCGTAGATACGCAGTATTTT. This gives the protein CASSSPAGVVDTQYF. Drawing the rest from reference TRBV7-2 and TRBJ2-3, the complete variable domain is GAGVSQSPSNKVTEKGKDVELRCDPISGHTALYWYRQSLGQGLEFLIYFQGNSAPDKSGLPSDRFSAERTGGSVSTLTIQRTQQEDSAVYLCASSSPAGVVDTQYFGPGTRLTVL.

The chain carries TRBV5-1 and TRBJ2-3, with 9 bases lining up with TRBD1. J lost 6 bases, V lost 4 bases, and 6 bases had no gene match. The CDR3 sequence is 14 residues long. Germline assignment: CDR1 SGHRS and CDR2 YFSETQ. CDR3 in DNA: TGCGCCAGCAGCGCGGGACAGGGAATGGATACGCAGTATTTT. Its protein is CASSAGQGMDTQYF.

V and J are TRBV7-3 and TRBJ2-2; perhaps TRBD1 as D (6 bases). The V gene's germline CDR1 is SGHTA and CDR2 FQGTGA. The CDR3 has 20 residues. V was cut by 5 bases and J by 1 base, with 26 bases left in between. This chain's CDR3 is CASSTNPPLQGPGNTGELFF. CDR3 in DNA: TGTGCCAGCAGCACCAACCCCCCTCTACAGGGTCCGGGGAACACCGGGGAGCTGTTTTTT.

Only a few counts were recorded for this clonotype. V usage is TRBV20-1 and J usage is TRBJ2-2, with unresolved D. The CDR3 has 12 residues. The V gene's germline CDR1 is DFQATT and CDR2 SNEGSKA (reference sequence). V lost 3 bases and J 3 bases, leaving 5 bases between the germline ends. Written as DNA, the CDR3 is TGCAGTGCTAGTATGGACACCGGGGAGCTGTTTTTT. Amino acids: CSASMDTGELFF.

This clonotype has just a few counts. The chain couples TRBV20-1 to TRBJ1-2; 8 nucleotides align to TRBD1. Trimming took 2 bases from V and 4 from J; bases not matched to a gene: 6. Germline CDR1 and CDR2: DFQATT and SNEGSKA (reference sequence). CDR3 length equals 14 residues. For the CDR3, the DNA is TGCAGTGCTAGAAGGCCAGGGGGCACCTATGGCTACACCTTC. Protein sequence: CSARRPGGTYGYTF.

The genes are TRBV29-1 and TRBJ2-7; no definite D call. This CDR3 region has 12 residues. With 2 bases removed from V and 5 bases from J, the gap between germline ends came to 10 bases. Germline assignment: CDR1 SQVTM and CDR2 ANQGSEA. CDR3 sequence reads: CSVERGAHEQYF. As DNA, the CDR3 is TGCAGCGTTGAACGTGGTGCCCACGAGCAGTACTTC.

CDR3 protein: CASSPGLAGVGEQYF. In DNA, the CDR3 is TGCGCCAGCAGCCCCGGACTAGCGGGAGTAGGCGAGCAGTACTTC. The rearrangement links TRBV5-1 to TRBJ2-7; 13 nucleotides agree with TRBD2. The CDR3 sequence is 15 residues long. V lost 4 bases and J lost 6; bases outside the gene matches: 7. Germline lookup yields CDR1 SGHRS and CDR2 YFSETQ.

The chain joins TRBV5-1 to TRBJ1-1; no definite D call. Per germline, CDR1 SGHRS and CDR2 YFSETQ. There are 13 residues in the CDR3. V was shortened by 4 bases and J by 3 bases, with 10 bases between the two germline ends. The CDR3 nucleotides are TGCGCCAGCAGCGGTGTGGGTCACACTGAAGCTTTCTTT. Translation: CASSGVGHTEAFF.

This clonotype appeared a single time. The rearrangement joins TRBV7-2 to TRBJ2-2, with D maybe TRBD2 (6 bases). V lost 7 bases and J lost 6, with 15 bases in between. The CDR3 is 14 amino acids. Germline V CDR1 and CDR2: SGHTA, FQGNSA. DNA for the CDR3: TGTGCCAGCACCAAAGACGGGAGAGCCGGGGAGCTGTTTTTT. Translated, it gives CASTKDGRAGELFF.

The gene calls are TRBV20-1 and TRBJ2-7, with 10 bases lining up with TRBD1. CDR1 is DFQATT, CDR2 SNEGSKA, per germline (reference sequence). This CDR3 has 14 amino acids. After removal of 0 bases from V and 2 bases from J, the junction contained 1 base not matched to a gene. CDR3 in amino acids: CSARDGTGAYEQYF. CDR3 DNA: TGCAGTGCTAGAGATGGGACAGGGGCCTACGAGCAGTACTTC.

The chain is built from TRBV6-5 and TRBJ1-1; maybe TRBD1 (6 bases). Germline V gene lookup returns CDR1 MNHEY and CDR2 SVGAGI. The CDR3 has 13 amino acids. Deletions cut 4 bases from V and 8 bases from J, with 14 bases between. This chain's CDR3 is CASSFHSTGEAFF. The CDR3 DNA is TGTGCCAGCAGTTTCCATAGTACAGGGGAAGCTTTCTTT.

This clonotype showed up many times. This chain links TRBV7-2 with TRBJ2-2, with a weak D call TRBD2 (5 bases). Germline CDR1 is SGHTA and CDR2 is FQGNSA. The CDR3 contains 16 residues. Between the trimmed V and J ends, which lost 1 base and 7 bases, there was a span of 16 bases. CDR3 DNA: TGTGCCAGCAGCTTAGTCTCGGGGAGTCCTAGCGGGGAGCTGTTTTTT. Translated: CASSLVSGSPSGELFF.

This clonotype was observed at least ten times. The V call is TRBV6-1, the J call TRBJ1-1; unclear D gene. This CDR3 is built from 13 residues. From germline, CDR1 is MNHNS and CDR2 SASEGT. V lost 0 bases and J lost 7, with 9 bases in between. The CDR3 DNA is TGTGCCAGCAGTGAAGCTAAGGTATTTGAAGCTTTCTTT. It encodes CASSEAKVFEAFF.

The CDR3 DNA sequence: TGTGCCAGCAGCCCCAGGCCTACTAGCGAGCAGTACTTC. Translating it yields CASSPRPTSEQYF. The gene calls are TRBV7-2 and TRBJ2-7, with TRBD2 as a possible D gene (5 bases). The CDR3 loop spans 13 amino acids. Per the germline V gene, CDR1 is SGHTA and CDR2 is FQGNSA. Trimming stripped 5 bases from V and 6 bases from J, with 14 bases between.

Here the CDR3 DNA reads TGTGCCAGCAGCCTCACTAGTAATATGGATACGCAGTATTTT. The encoded protein is CASSLTSNMDTQYF. This rearrangement joins TRBV7-2 to TRBJ2-3, with D tentatively TRBD2 (5 bases). Trimming took off 5 bases at V and 6 bases at J, with 15 bases between the two ends. The V gene's germline CDR1 is SGHTA and CDR2 FQGNSA. The CDR3 runs to 14 residues.

V is TRBV5-1 and J is TRBJ2-5; D is undetermined. The CDR3 contains 15 residues. V was trimmed by 0 bases and J by 5 bases, leaving 14 bases between them. Germline V lookup: CDR1 SGHRS, CDR2 YFSETQ. The CDR3 region has the DNA TGCGCCAGCAGCTTGGAGGGTGCCGTAGGGGAGACCCAGTACTTC. This encodes CASSLEGAVGETQYF. The full variable domain, with the rest looked up from reference TRBV5-1 and TRBJ2-5, is KAGVTQTPRYLIKTRGQQVTLSCSPISGHRSVSWYQQTPGQGLQFLFEYFSETQRNKGNFPGRFSGRQFSNSRSEMNVSTLELGDSALYLCASSLEGAVGETQYFGPGTRLLVL.